This paragraph covers one TCR beta chain sequence. The antigen is unknown. The record originates from a study of cytomegalovirus exposure and HLA in healthy donors. PCR involved 60 Vbeta and 13 Jbeta primers. Profiling relied on immunoSEQ multiplex PCR, and the TCRdb table lists in-frame clones only, not all of them. The sample consists of 150,000 to 200,000 clones, approximately 67% of them appearing once. The study's findings and limits: In a later analysis, specific HLA alleles were associated with approximately 17,000 TCR beta sequences at a 0.05 false discovery rate.

Germline V gene data show CDR1 as SNHLY and CDR2 as FYNNEI. This CDR3 has 12 amino acids. V lost 5 bases and J 0 bases, leaving 4 bases between the germline ends. The sample was PBMCs. This clonotype originated in a woman younger than 30 in good health and CMV-seropositive. The V call is TRBV2, the J call TRBJ1-1; D is unresolved. Here the CDR3 reads CASSHLNTEAFF. DNA of the CDR3: TGTGCCAGCAGTCACTTGAACACTGAAGCTTTCTTT.